The 20 T cell receptor beta chains below come from one sample, sequenced in a study of blood T cell repertoires in COVID-19. Clones were sequenced by immunoSEQ multiplex PCR, and TCRdb holds only the in-frame ones, with some missing. The sample contains some 110,000 clones, roughly 83% of which appear only once. Sequencing input: peripheral blood. Receptors originate from a woman in her seventies with acute or convalescent COVID-19.

This clone has only a few counts. The gene calls are TRBV19 and TRBJ2-2; D remains unclear. Trimming removed 7 bases from V and 0 bases from J, with 9 bases in between. The CDR3 covers 14 residues. Germline-derived CDR1 and CDR2 are LNHDA and SQIVND (reference sequence). CDR3 residues: CASTVTSNTGELFF. In nucleotides, the CDR3 is TGTGCCAGTACGGTGACTTCGAACACCGGGGAGCTGTTTTTT.

The gene calls are TRBV12-3 or TRBV12-4 and TRBJ1-4; D possibly corresponds to TRBD1 (5 bases). CDR3 length: 13 residues. V was clipped by 6 bases and J by 7 bases, with 12 bases between them. The CDR3 DNA reads as TGTGCCAGCAGGGTCGGGGGAAGTGAAAAACTGTTTTTT. It is translated as CASRVGGSEKLFF.

The chain is built from TRBV28 and TRBJ2-1, with 11 bases that match TRBD2. This CDR3 spans 15 amino acids. The germline V gene has CDR1 MDHEN and CDR2 SYDVKM. With V trimmed by 6 bases and J by 9 bases, 10 bases remained unmatched. The CDR3 bases are TGTGCCAGCAGGGGACTAGCGGACGCTTACGGTGAGCAGTTCTTC. It codes for CASRGLADAYGEQFF.

The rearrangement uses TRBV7-6 and TRBJ2-3; 10 bases agree with TRBD2. Trimming at V came to 5 bases and at J to 0 bases, leaving 2 bases not matched to a gene. This CDR3 region has 15 residues. CDR1 and CDR2 (germline): SGHVS, FNYEAQ. Here the CDR3 DNA reads TGTGCCAGCAGCGAGACTAGCGGGAGCACAGATACGCAGTATTTT. It specifies CASSETSGSTDTQYF.

V usage is TRBV11-2 and J usage is TRBJ2-5; D possibly corresponds to TRBD2 (5 bases). The CDR3 consists of 12 residues. The V end was cut by 8 bases, the J end by 5 bases, with 12 bases between. Germline assignment: CDR1 SGHAT and CDR2 FQNNGV. Written as DNA, the CDR3 is TGTGCCAGCGGCGAAAGGGAGGAGACCCAGTACTTC. Protein product: CASGEREETQYF.

The CDR3, as DNA: TGTGCCAGCTCACCCGCCTCACAGATGGGCTATGGCTACACCTTC. Amino acid sequence: CASSPASQMGYGYTF. The chain recombines TRBV18 with TRBJ1-2, with no clear D. Trimming pared 3 bases from V and 4 bases from J, leaving 15 bases between. Germline V lookup: CDR1 KGHSH, CDR2 LQKENI. This CDR3 is 15 amino acids long.

The J gene is TRBJ1-2, the V gene TRBV5-1; 8 bases line up with TRBD1. CDR1 is SGHRS and CDR2 is YFSETQ in the germline V gene. This CDR3 region has 12 residues. Losses at the gene ends were 4 bases for V and 11 bases for J; bases not matched to a gene: 7. The CDR3 loop reads CASSPGQGVYTF. CDR3 in DNA: TGCGCCAGCAGCCCAGGACAGGGTGTGTACACCTTC.

V gene TRBV5-1 combines with J gene TRBJ1-2; perhaps TRBD1 as D (6 bases). Between the trimmed V and J ends, which lost 0 bases and 5 bases, there was a span of 14 bases. Germline V lookup: CDR1 SGHRS, CDR2 YFSETQ. This CDR3 spans 15 amino acids. Here the CDR3 DNA reads TGCGCCAGCAGCTTGGAGGGGGATAGAACTTATGGCTACACCTTC. This translates into CASSLEGDRTYGYTF.

This chain connects TRBV9 to TRBJ1-4; 7 positions match TRBD1. Germline V lookup: CDR1 SGDLS, CDR2 YYNGEE. The CDR3 extends over 14 amino acids. The V gene end was trimmed by 4 bases and the J gene end by 4 bases; junction bases not matched to a gene: 4. Here the CDR3 reads CASSPRGDNEKLFF. CDR3 sequence (DNA): TGTGCCAGCAGCCCCAGGGGGGATAATGAAAAACTGTTTTTT. The full variable domain, rest sourced from reference TRBV9 and TRBJ1-4, is DSGVTQTPKHLITATGQRVTLRCSPRSGDLSVYWYQQSLDQGLQFLIQYYNGEERAKGNILERFSAQQFPDLHSELNLSSLELGDSALYFCASSPRGDNEKLFFGSGTQLSVL.

This sequence joins TRBV5-4 and TRBJ1-4; 8 nucleotides align to TRBD1. Germline lookup yields CDR1 SGHNT and CDR2 YYREEE (reference sequence). V trimming: 3 bases; J trimming: 5 bases; junction bases outside the gene matches: 3. CDR3 length: 14 residues. In nucleotides, the CDR3 is TGTGCCAGCAGCTCACAGGGGGAGAATGAAAAACTGTTTTTT. Its translation: CASSSQGENEKLFF.

The V call is TRBV28, the J call TRBJ1-2; TRBD1 might be the D (6 bases). V was clipped by 8 bases and J by 3 bases, with 22 bases between them. In germline, CDR1 is MDHEN, CDR2 SYDVKM. This CDR3 is 16 amino acids long. CDR3 residues: CASHRPTGLRDYGYTF. CDR3 coding DNA: TGTGCCAGCCATCGACCTACAGGGCTTAGGGACTATGGCTACACCTTC.

The V gene is TRBV3-1 (or the pseudogene TRBV3-2), the J gene TRBJ1-5, with TRBD1 identical over 7 bases. From germline, CDR1 is LGHDT and CDR2 YNNKEL (reference sequence). The CDR3 runs 15 residues. V was clipped by 3 bases and J by 0 bases; unmatched bases: 2. CDR3 in DNA: TGTGCCAGCAGCCAGGGGACAGCTAGCAATCAGCCCCAGCATTTT. Protein sequence: CASSQGTASNQPQHF.

V and J are TRBV3-1 (or the pseudogene TRBV3-2) and TRBJ1-5, with D perhaps TRBD1 (6 bases). There are 14 residues in the CDR3. The V gene lost 1 base and the J gene lost 5 bases, with 9 bases spanning the gap. Germline assignment: CDR1 LGHDT and CDR2 YNNKEL (reference sequence). Written as DNA, the CDR3 is TGTGCCAGCAGCCAAGTATCAGGGGATCAGCCCCAGCATTTT. This sequence encodes CASSQVSGDQPQHF.

Only a few counts were recorded for this clone. The V call is TRBV7-6, the J call TRBJ1-4; 7 nucleotides agree with TRBD1. The CDR3 has 15 amino acids. In germline, CDR1 is SGHVS, CDR2 FNYEAQ. The V and J ends lost 1 base and 5 bases, in that order; junction bases with no gene match: 4. In nucleotides, the CDR3 is TGTGCCAGCAGCTTAGGACAGGGAACAAATGAAAAACTGTTTTTT. Translation gives CASSLGQGTNEKLFF.

This clone was found a few times. The gene calls are TRBV19 and TRBJ1-4, with D uncertain. CDR3 length: 12 amino acids. V was clipped by 0 bases and J by 7 bases, with 3 bases between them. Germline loops: CDR1 LNHDA, CDR2 SQIVND (reference sequence). The CDR3 loop is CASSIDGEKLFF. The CDR3 DNA sequence: TGTGCCAGTAGTATAGACGGTGAAAAACTGTTTTTT.

The rearrangement joins TRBV10-1 to TRBJ2-1, with a possible D match to TRBD1 (6 bases). V lost 4 bases and J 5 bases, leaving 12 bases between the germline ends. The germline gives CDR1 WNHNN, CDR2 SYGVQD (reference sequence). This CDR3 spans 14 amino acids. The CDR3 loop reads CASSAAGVNNEQFF. For the CDR3, the DNA is TGCGCCAGCAGTGCCGCAGGGGTGAACAATGAGCAGTTCTTC.

V and J are TRBV2 and TRBJ1-1; no clear D. CDR1 is SNHLY and CDR2 is FYNNEI in the germline V gene. Trimming pared 1 base from V and 8 bases from J, leaving 14 bases between. CDR3 length equals 14 residues. CDR3 sequence: CASSEGRTTMEAFF. CDR3 bases: TGTGCCAGCAGTGAAGGGAGGACTACAATGGAAGCTTTCTTT.

The chain employs TRBV5-4 and TRBJ1-3; D is possibly TRBD1 (5 bases). The CDR3 sequence is 16 residues long. Germline V lookup: CDR1 SGHNT, CDR2 YYREEE (reference sequence). V was pared by 0 bases and J by 1 base, with 11 bases between. The CDR3 sequence is CASSLGLGGSGNTIYF. The CDR3 bases are TGTGCCAGCAGCTTGGGACTCGGGGGGTCTGGAAACACCATATATTTT.

CDR3: CAVGGTSGLYEQYF. CDR3 DNA sequence: TGTGCCGTAGGCGGGACTAGCGGTCTCTACGAGCAGTACTTC. The genes are TRBV10-3 and TRBJ2-7, with 11 bases fitting TRBD2. The germline V gene has CDR1 ENHRY and CDR2 SYGVKD. The CDR3 runs to 14 residues. With V trimmed by 11 bases and J by 3 bases, 9 bases remained unmatched.

This chain's CDR3 is CASSYPGDNQPQHF. As DNA, the CDR3 is TGTGCCAGCAGCTATCCAGGGGACAATCAGCCCCAGCATTTT. V usage is TRBV7-8 and J usage is TRBJ1-5; the D gene is possibly TRBD1 (6 bases). Trimming stripped 4 bases from V and 3 bases from J, with 10 bases between. The CDR3 is 14 amino acids. CDR1 and CDR2 from the germline V gene are SGHVS and FQNEAQ.